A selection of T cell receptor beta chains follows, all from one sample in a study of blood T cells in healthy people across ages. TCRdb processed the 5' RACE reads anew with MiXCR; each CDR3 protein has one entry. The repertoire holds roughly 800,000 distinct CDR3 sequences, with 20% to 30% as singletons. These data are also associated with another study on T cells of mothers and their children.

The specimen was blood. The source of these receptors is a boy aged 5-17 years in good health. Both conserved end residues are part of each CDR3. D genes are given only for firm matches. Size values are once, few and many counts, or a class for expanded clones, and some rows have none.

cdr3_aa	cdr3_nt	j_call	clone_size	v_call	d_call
CASSTGANYGYTF	TGTGCCAGCAGTACAGGGGCAAACTATGGCTACACCTTC	TRBJ1-2	-	TRBV12-3/TRBV12-4	TRBD1
CASSRLISGANVLTF	TGTGCCAGCAGCCGACTCATCTCTGGGGCCAACGTCCTGACTTTC	TRBJ2-6	few	TRBV6-5	-
CSVSGTEDSGANVLTF	TGCAGCGTTTCCGGGACGGAGGACTCTGGGGCCAACGTCCTGACTTTC	TRBJ2-6	-	TRBV29-1	-
CASRSGTYVDFTEAFF	TGTGCCAGCAGATCAGGAACCTACGTGGATTTCACTGAAGCTTTCTTT	TRBJ1-1	few	TRBV6-6	-
CASSLGHLIRTSSGANVLTF	TGTGCCAGCAGTTTAGGTCATTTAATTCGGACCTCCTCTGGGGCCAACGTCCTGACTTTC	TRBJ2-6	-	TRBV28	-
CASSAGLADTDTQYF	TGTGCCAGCAGCGCAGGACTAGCGGACACAGATACGCAGTATTTT	TRBJ2-3	many	TRBV9	TRBD2
CASVPGAGYEQYF	TGTGCCAGCGTTCCGGGGGCGGGCTACGAGCAGTACTTC	TRBJ2-7	-	TRBV2	-
CATSRVRVAGELFF	TGTGCCACCAGCAGAGTCCGGGTCGCCGGGGAGCTGTTTTTT	TRBJ2-2	-	TRBV15	-
CASSAGTGAYEQYF	TGTGCCAGCAGTGCCGGGACAGGGGCCTACGAGCAGTACTTC	TRBJ2-7	many	TRBV6-5	TRBD1
CASSRPPWAGKGTEAFF	TGCGCCAGCAGCCGGCCCCCCTGGGCAGGGAAGGGCACTGAAGCTTTCTTT	TRBJ1-1	few	TRBV4-1	-
CASSYSTGELFF	TGTGCCAGCAGTTACTCCACCGGGGAGCTGTTTTTT	TRBJ2-2	many	TRBV6-5	-
CASSSVQGGNERFF	TGTGCCAGCAGCTCCGTGCAGGGGGGCAATGAGCGGTTCTTC	TRBJ2-7	few	TRBV11-2	-
CASSLEGREEKAFF	TGCGCCAGCAGCTTGGAAGGCAGGGAGGAGAAAGCTTTCTTT	TRBJ1-1	few	TRBV5-1	-
CASRGADQRSYEQYF	TGTGCCAGCAGGGGGGCGGATCAGCGGTCCTACGAGCAGTACTTC	TRBJ2-7	few	TRBV6-6	-
CSVGNGGAETQYF	TGCAGCGTTGGGAACGGGGGGGCTGAGACCCAGTACTTC	TRBJ2-5	-	TRBV29-1	TRBD2
CATRELLAGGRGQETQYF	TGTGCCACCAGGGAGTTACTAGCGGGGGGGCGTGGGCAAGAGACCCAGTACTTC	TRBJ2-5	once	TRBV24-1	TRBD2
CASSDNLNSYEQYF	TGCGCCAGCAGCGATAACCTTAACTCCTACGAGCAGTACTTC	TRBJ2-7	-	TRBV5-1	-
CASSYSFLAGGRETQYF	TGTGCCAGCAGTTACTCGTTTCTAGCGGGGGGCCGGGAGACCCAGTACTTC	TRBJ2-5	few	TRBV6-5	TRBD2
CASSLGRVAETQYF	TGCGCCAGCAGCTTGGGAAGGGTTGCAGAGACCCAGTACTTC	TRBJ2-5	-	TRBV5-1	-
CASSLDSLGTQYF	TGTGCCAGCAGCTTGGACAGCCTGGGGACCCAGTACTTC	TRBJ2-5	-	TRBV7-9	-
CASSLPGNPPLHF	TGCGCCAGCAGCCTTCCCGGCAATCCACCCCTCCACTTT	TRBJ1-6	-	TRBV5-1	-
CSSREGSNEQFF	TGCAGCTCACGGGAGGGGAGCAATGAGCAGTTCTTC	TRBJ2-1	-	TRBV29-1	TRBD2
CASRGDSLYNEQFF	TGTGCCAGCAGGGGGGACAGCCTCTACAATGAGCAGTTCTTC	TRBJ2-1	-	TRBV2	TRBD1
CASSPWDQETQYF	TGTGCCAGCAGCCCCTGGGATCAAGAGACCCAGTACTTC	TRBJ2-5	-	TRBV7-9	-
CASRPDRALSYEQYF	TGCGCCAGCAGACCCGACAGGGCTCTGTCCTACGAGCAGTACTTC	TRBJ2-7	-	TRBV5-1	TRBD1
CASSRQGYRYEQYF	TGTGCCAGCAGCCGACAGGGGTATAGGTACGAACAGTACTTC	TRBJ2-7	-	TRBV28	TRBD1
CASSPDSLSETQYF	TGTGCCAGCAGCCCGGACAGTTTGTCGGAGACCCAGTACTTC	TRBJ2-5	-	TRBV5-6	-
CASSGRGSLPREQFF	TGTGCCAGCAGCGGAAGGGGGTCCCTTCCAAGGGAGCAGTTCTTC	TRBJ2-1	-	TRBV12-3/TRBV12-4	-
CASSSYRGYNEQFF	TGTGCCAGCAGTTCTTACAGGGGTTACAATGAGCAGTTCTTC	TRBJ2-1	-	TRBV12-3/TRBV12-4	TRBD1
CATSRDLPIPNYGYTF	TGTGCCACCAGCAGAGATCTCCCCATACCGAACTATGGCTACACCTTC	TRBJ1-2	-	TRBV15	-
CGGATGFWETQYF	TGCGGCGGGGCAACAGGGTTTTGGGAGACCCAGTACTTC	TRBJ2-5	few	TRBV29-1	-
CASSARDRGNTIYF	TGTGCCAGCAGTGCCCGGGACAGGGGAAACACCATATATTTT	TRBJ1-3	-	TRBV27	TRBD1
CASTRGQAVGAGELFF	TGTGCCAGTACCAGAGGACAGGCGGTGGGGGCCGGGGAGCTGTTTTTT	TRBJ2-2	-	TRBV19	TRBD1